This T cell receptor (beta chain) was recorded in a study of T cells after yellow fever vaccination. Findings and caveats of the study: Weaker overall was a secondary response that nonetheless peaked faster, on day 5 versus 15.

TCRdb fed the 5' RACE reads into MiXCR, producing one record per CDR3 protein. Found here are some 350,000 distinct CDR3 sequences, 4.1% of them singletons; the top ten hold 20% to 25%. Remarks on this clonotype: Its antigen remains unidentified.

V lost 4 bases to trimming and J lost 5 bases; unmatched junction nucleotides: 1. This CDR3 has 13 residues. CDR1 and CDR2 (germline): SQVTM, ANQGSEA. This sample comprised PBMCs, obtained 5 days after the yellow fever booster vaccination. The TCR was taken from a man younger than 35 who received the YFV17D yellow fever vaccine. The chain is built from TRBV29-1 and TRBJ2-1; TRBD2 matches at 11 bases. CDR3 residues: CSVASGGNNEQFF. DNA for the CDR3: TGCAGCGTTGCTAGCGGGGGGAACAATGAGCAGTTCTTC.